The 20 T cell receptor beta chains below come from one sample, sequenced in a study of cytomegalovirus exposure and HLA in healthy donors. 13 Jbeta primers and 60 Vbeta primers were used for the PCR. Repertoires were generated with immunoSEQ multiplex PCR, while TCRdb's copy carries only in-frame clones and drops some. The sample comprises more than 110,000 clones, roughly three quarters of which are singletons, and just under 1% rests with the top ten. The sequencing input was PBMCs. All receptors come from a man aged 18 to 29 in good health and CMV-seronegative.

The chain uses TRBV15 and TRBJ2-2; 7 bases map to TRBD1. In germline, CDR1 is LNHNV, CDR2 YYDKDF (reference sequence). The V segment lost 1 base and the J segment 8 bases; nucleotides outside the gene matches: 10. The CDR3 covers 16 residues. CDR3 nucleotide sequence: TGTGCCACCAGCAGAGGGTGGGACAGCCGGGCGGGGGAGCTGTTTTTT. It encodes CATSRGWDSRAGELFF.

The gene calls are TRBV28 and TRBJ1-5, with D tentatively TRBD1 (6 bases). This CDR3 comprises 15 residues. CDR1 MDHEN and CDR2 SYDVKM come from the germline V gene. V lost 2 bases and J 6 bases, leaving 14 bases between the germline ends. DNA for the CDR3: TGTGCCAGCAGTTTAGTAGGGGGAAGTACTCAGCCCCAGCATTTT. It specifies CASSLVGGSTQPQHF.

The chain uses TRBV6-6 and TRBJ1-2; no definite D call. Trimming pared 0 bases from V and 6 bases from J, leaving 17 bases between. CDR3 length equals 16 residues. Germline V gene data show CDR1 as MNHNY and CDR2 as SVGAGI (reference sequence). Here the CDR3 reads CASSYSRREGGNGYTF. DNA of the CDR3: TGTGCCAGCAGTTACTCGAGGAGGGAGGGCGGGAATGGCTACACCTTC.

V and J are TRBV7-8 and TRBJ2-2; 12 bases are a match to TRBD2. The germline V gene encodes CDR1 SGHVS and CDR2 FQNEAQ. The V gene end was trimmed by 0 bases and the J gene end by 0 bases; junction bases not matched to a gene: 2. This CDR3 has 18 residues. In DNA form, the CDR3 reads TGTGCCAGCAGCTTAGCTAGACTAGCGGGGGCGAACACCGGGGAGCTGTTTTTT. Amino acid sequence: CASSLARLAGANTGELFF. Looking up the rest from reference TRBV7-8 and TRBJ2-2 gives the full variable domain: GAGVSQSPRYKVAKRGQDVALRCDPISGHVSLFWYQQALGQGPEFLTYFQNEAQLDKSGLPSDRFFAERPEGSVSTLKIQRTQQEDSAVYLCASSLARLAGANTGELFFGEGSRLTVL.

J is TRBJ1-2 and V is TRBV29-1; TRBD1 might be the D (6 bases). Germline loops: CDR1 SQVTM, CDR2 ANQGSEA. This CDR3 spans 13 amino acids. V lost 4 bases and J lost 6, with 15 bases in between. This chain's CDR3 is CSVADSQIHGYTF. CDR3 coding DNA: TGCAGCGTTGCGGACAGTCAGATTCATGGCTACACCTTC.

This chain's CDR3 is CASSASGTGNTIYF. The CDR3 DNA reads TGCGCCAGCAGCGCATCAGGGACAGGAAACACCATATATTTT. The chain recombines TRBV5-1 with TRBJ1-3; possible D gene TRBD1, 6 bases. The CDR3 extends over 14 amino acids. The germline V gene has CDR1 SGHRS and CDR2 YFSETQ. The germline V and J ends were trimmed by 4 bases and 4 bases, with 12 bases remaining between them.

This chain joins TRBV2 and TRBJ2-7; 7 bases are a match to TRBD1. Trimming took 7 bases from V and 3 from J; bases not matched to a gene: 9. The CDR3 length is 14 residues. Per the germline V gene, CDR1 is SNHLY and CDR2 is FYNNEI. CDR3 residues: CASIFGPGGYEQYF. The CDR3 DNA reads TGTGCCAGCATCTTTGGGCCAGGGGGCTACGAGCAGTACTTC.

The chain is built from TRBV6-1 and TRBJ2-1; possibly TRBD2 for D (5 bases). CDR1 and CDR2 (germline): MNHNS, SASEGT. Trimming left V 1 base short and J 6 bases short, with 16 bases between. The length of the CDR3 is 16 residues. As DNA, the CDR3 is TGTGCCAGCAGTGAAGAAAAGCTAGTTCGGGGCAATGAGCAGTTCTTC. It codes for CASSEEKLVRGNEQFF.

Regarding this clone: The germline gene is not matched at one end of the junction; a read error may be the cause. This sequence joins TRBV7-7 and TRBJ1-4; 8 bases line up with TRBD1. CDR1 and CDR2 from the germline V gene are SSHAT and FNYEAQ (reference sequence). This CDR3 contains 16 residues. The DNA of the CDR3 is TGTGCTAGCAGCAACAGGACGGACAGGGAACGACGGAAACTGTTTTTT. Its protein product is CASSNRTDRERRKLFF.

The chain recombines TRBV18 with TRBJ2-7; D is uncertain. The CDR3 totals 15 residues. The V end lost 6 bases, the J end lost 4 bases, and 19 bases lay between the germline ends. Germline CDR1 and CDR2: KGHSH and LQKENI. Written as DNA, the CDR3 is TGTGCCAGCTCCCTAACTTCCTCCGTCGGTTACGAGCAGTACTTC. The encoded protein is CASSLTSSVGYEQYF.

This clone was seen just once. The V gene is TRBV18, the J gene TRBJ2-3; 7 nucleotides agree with TRBD1. This CDR3 is 18 amino acids long. The trim removed 3 bases at V and 2 bases at J, leaving 14 bases unmatched. Germline V gives CDR1 KGHSH, CDR2 LQKENI. Written as DNA, the CDR3 is TGTGCCAGCTCACCTCGAGGAGTGACAGGGTCAACCACAGATACGCAGTATTTT. Protein product: CASSPRGVTGSTTDTQYF. The entire variable domain, with the rest obtained from reference TRBV18 and TRBJ2-3, is as follows: NAGVMQNPRHLVRRRGQEARLRCSPMKGHSHVYWYRQLPEEGLKFMVYLQKENIIDESGMPKERFSAEFPKEGPSILRIQQVVRGDSAAYFCASSPRGVTGSTTDTQYFGPGTRLTVL.

The rearrangement links TRBV5-1 to TRBJ2-7, with 7 bases that match TRBD1. The CDR3 runs to 14 residues. Per germline, CDR1 SGHRS and CDR2 YFSETQ. V lost 4 bases, J lost 0 bases, and 4 bases stayed unmatched. The CDR3 loop is CASSLGDSSYEQYF. CDR3 bases: TGCGCCAGCAGCCTCGGGGACAGCTCCTACGAGCAGTACTTC.

The sample holds one count of this clone. This chain uses TRBV5-1 with TRBJ1-3; unclear D gene. V gave up 4 bases and J gave up 0 bases, with 8 bases separating them. This CDR3 is 14 amino acids long. Germline loops: CDR1 SGHRS, CDR2 YFSETQ. CDR3 in DNA: TGCGCCAGCAGCGGCGGGATCTCTGGAAACACCATATATTTT. This gives the protein CASSGGISGNTIYF.

This rearrangement joins TRBV5-1 to TRBJ2-1, with TRBD1 matching 7 bases. Germline values: CDR1 SGHRS, CDR2 YFSETQ. The CDR3 consists of 14 residues. Trimming took 4 bases from V and 3 from J; bases not matched to a gene: 4. CDR3 sequence reads: CASSRSGGYNEQFF. CDR3 nucleotides: TGCGCCAGCAGCCGCTCAGGGGGCTACAATGAGCAGTTCTTC.

The chain links TRBV30 to TRBJ2-2; TRBD1 is a possible D gene (5 bases). The V gene lost 0 bases and the J gene lost 6 bases, with 17 bases spanning the gap. This CDR3 is 16 amino acids long. CDR1 and CDR2 from the germline V gene are GTSNPN and SVGIG (reference sequence). The CDR3 loop is CAWSVKRGQGSGELFF. The CDR3 DNA sequence: TGTGCCTGGAGTGTAAAAAGGGGCCAAGGATCCGGGGAGCTGTTTTTT.

The chain combines TRBV29-1 with TRBJ1-5, with a tentative D call TRBD1 (5 bases). The germline V gene has CDR1 SQVTM and CDR2 ANQGSEA. The CDR3 sequence is 14 residues long. Trimming removed 4 bases from V and 5 bases from J, with 15 bases in between. CDR3 in amino acids: CSVAGEGTYQPQHF. DNA of the CDR3: TGCAGCGTTGCGGGGGAGGGGACTTATCAGCCCCAGCATTTT.

The genes are TRBV7-9 and TRBJ1-1; 9 nucleotides match TRBD1. CDR1 and CDR2 from the germline V gene are SEHNR and FQNEAQ (reference sequence). V lost 0 bases to trimming and J lost 5 bases; unmatched junction nucleotides: 1. This CDR3 has 14 residues. The CDR3 nucleotides read TGTGCCAGCAGCTTAGCGACAGGGGGAACTGAAGCTTTCTTT. It specifies CASSLATGGTEAFF.

The V gene is TRBV6-4, the J gene TRBJ1-6; D possibly corresponds to TRBD1 (5 bases). CDR1 and CDR2 from the germline V gene are MRHNA and SNTAGT. V dropped 2 bases and J dropped 10 bases, with 12 bases sitting between them. This CDR3 has 14 amino acids. The CDR3 region is CASSDQGFTSPLHF. The DNA for the CDR3 is TGTGCCAGCAGTGACCAGGGTTTCACGTCACCCCTCCACTTT.

This clone was seen a single time. CDR3 region: CASSVGGSIQETQYF. In DNA form, the CDR3 reads TGTGCCAGCAGCGTAGGCGGCAGCATCCAAGAGACCCAGTACTTC. V is TRBV9 and J is TRBJ2-5; D remains ambiguous. The CDR3 loop spans 15 amino acids. The germline V gene has CDR1 SGDLS and CDR2 YYNGEE. V lost 0 bases and J lost 1, with 10 bases in between.

The CDR3 region is CASSPPGILDELFF. The CDR3 bases are TGTGCCAGCTCACCACCGGGCATCCTCGATGAGCTGTTTTTT. V and J are TRBV18 and TRBJ1-4; D gene unclear. Trimming stripped 0 bases from V and 14 bases from J, with 16 bases between. CDR1 is KGHSH and CDR2 is LQKENI in the germline V gene. The length of the CDR3 is 14 residues.